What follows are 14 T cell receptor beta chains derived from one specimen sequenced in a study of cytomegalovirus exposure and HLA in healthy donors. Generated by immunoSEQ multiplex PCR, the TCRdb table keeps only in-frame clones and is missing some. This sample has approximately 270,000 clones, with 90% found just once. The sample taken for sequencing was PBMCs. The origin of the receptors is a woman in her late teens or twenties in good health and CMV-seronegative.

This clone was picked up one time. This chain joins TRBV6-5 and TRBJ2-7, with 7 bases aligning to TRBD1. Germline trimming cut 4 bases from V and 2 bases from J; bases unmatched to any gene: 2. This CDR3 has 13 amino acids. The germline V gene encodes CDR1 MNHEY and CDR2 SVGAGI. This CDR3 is CASSLGQTYEQYF. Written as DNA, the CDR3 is TGTGCCAGCAGTTTGGGACAGACCTACGAGCAGTACTTC.

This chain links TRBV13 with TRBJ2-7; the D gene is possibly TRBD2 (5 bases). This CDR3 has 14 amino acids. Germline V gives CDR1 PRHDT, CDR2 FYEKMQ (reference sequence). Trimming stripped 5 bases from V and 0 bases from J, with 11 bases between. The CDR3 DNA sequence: TGTGCCAGCAGCACGACGGGGAGCTCCTACGAGCAGTACTTC. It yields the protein CASSTTGSSYEQYF.

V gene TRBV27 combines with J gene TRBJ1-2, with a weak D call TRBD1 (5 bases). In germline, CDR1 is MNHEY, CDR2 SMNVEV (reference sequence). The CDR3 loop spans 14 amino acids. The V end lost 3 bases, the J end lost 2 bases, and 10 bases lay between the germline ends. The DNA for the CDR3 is TGTGCCAGCAGTTTTTTAGGGGCCAACTATGGCTACACCTTC. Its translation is CASSFLGANYGYTF.

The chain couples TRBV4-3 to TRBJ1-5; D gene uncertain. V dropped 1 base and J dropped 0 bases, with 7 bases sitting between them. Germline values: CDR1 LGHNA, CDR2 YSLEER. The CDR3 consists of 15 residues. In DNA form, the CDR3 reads TGCGCCAGCAGCCAAGCCCTTCTTAGCAATCAGCCCCAGCATTTT. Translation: CASSQALLSNQPQHF.

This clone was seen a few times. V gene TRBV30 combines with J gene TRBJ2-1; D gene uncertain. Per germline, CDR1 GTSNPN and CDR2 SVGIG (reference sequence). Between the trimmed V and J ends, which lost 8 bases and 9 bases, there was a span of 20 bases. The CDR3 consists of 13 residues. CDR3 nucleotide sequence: TGTGCCGTCTCTGCGGAGAGATACGGTGAGCAGTTCTTC. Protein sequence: CAVSAERYGEQFF. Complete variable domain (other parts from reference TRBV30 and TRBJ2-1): SQTIHQWPATLVQPVGSPLSLECTVEGTSNPNLYWYRQAAGRGLQLLFYSVGIGQISSEVPQNLSASRPQDRQFILSSKKLLLSDSGFYLCAVSAERYGEQFFGPGTRLTVL.

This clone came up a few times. The CDR3 DNA is TGTGCCAGCAGCCAAGGCGTGGGGGACTACGAGCAGTACGTC. Translated: CASSQGVGDYEQYV. The chain is built from TRBV14 and TRBJ2-7; possibly TRBD1 or TRBD2 for D (5 bases each). CDR1 SGHDN and CDR2 FVKESK come from the germline V gene. The CDR3 spans 14 residues. The V end was cut by 1 base, the J end by 3 bases, with 10 bases between.

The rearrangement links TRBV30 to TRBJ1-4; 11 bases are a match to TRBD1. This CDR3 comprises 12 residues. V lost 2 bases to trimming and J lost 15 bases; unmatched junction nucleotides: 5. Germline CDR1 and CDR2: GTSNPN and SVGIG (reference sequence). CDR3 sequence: CAWSIGTGGVFF. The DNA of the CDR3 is TGTGCCTGGAGTATCGGGACAGGGGGAGTGTTTTTT.

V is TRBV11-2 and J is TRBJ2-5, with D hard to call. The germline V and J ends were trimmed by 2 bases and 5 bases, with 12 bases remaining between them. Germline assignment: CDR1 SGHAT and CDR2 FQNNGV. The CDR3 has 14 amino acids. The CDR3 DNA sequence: TGTGCCAGCAGCTTATTGTTGGTAGCTGAGACCCAGTACTTC. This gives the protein CASSLLLVAETQYF.

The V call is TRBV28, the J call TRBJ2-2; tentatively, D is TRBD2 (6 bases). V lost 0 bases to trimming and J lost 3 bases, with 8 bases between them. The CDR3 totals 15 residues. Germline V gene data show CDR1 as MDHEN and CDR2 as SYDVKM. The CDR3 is CASSLWGGHTGELFF. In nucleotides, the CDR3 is TGTGCCAGCAGTTTATGGGGGGGACACACCGGGGAGCTGTTTTTT. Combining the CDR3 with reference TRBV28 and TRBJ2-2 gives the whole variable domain DVKVTQSSRYLVKRTGEKVFLECVQDMDHENMFWYRQDPGLGLRLIYFSYDVKMKEKGDIPEGYSVSREKKERFSLILESASTNQTSMYLCASSLWGGHTGELFFGEGSRLTVL.

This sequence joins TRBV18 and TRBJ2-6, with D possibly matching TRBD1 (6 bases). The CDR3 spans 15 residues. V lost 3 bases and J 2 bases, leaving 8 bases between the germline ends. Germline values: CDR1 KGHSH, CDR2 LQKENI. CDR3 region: CASSPKGAGANVLTF. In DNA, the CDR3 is TGTGCCAGCTCACCCAAGGGGGCTGGGGCCAACGTCCTGACTTTC.

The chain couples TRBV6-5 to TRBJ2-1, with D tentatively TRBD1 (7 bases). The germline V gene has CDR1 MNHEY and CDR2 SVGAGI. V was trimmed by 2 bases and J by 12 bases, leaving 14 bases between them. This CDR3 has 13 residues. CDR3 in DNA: TGTGCCAGCAGTTACGGAGGGACAGTGGGGCAGTTCTTC. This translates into CASSYGGTVGQFF.

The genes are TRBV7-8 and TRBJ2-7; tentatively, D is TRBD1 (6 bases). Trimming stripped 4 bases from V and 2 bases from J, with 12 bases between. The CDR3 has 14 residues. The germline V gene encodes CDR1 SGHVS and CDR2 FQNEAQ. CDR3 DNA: TGTGCCAGCAGCTCTCGGGACACTGCCTACGAGCAGTACGTC. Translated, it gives CASSSRDTAYEQYV.

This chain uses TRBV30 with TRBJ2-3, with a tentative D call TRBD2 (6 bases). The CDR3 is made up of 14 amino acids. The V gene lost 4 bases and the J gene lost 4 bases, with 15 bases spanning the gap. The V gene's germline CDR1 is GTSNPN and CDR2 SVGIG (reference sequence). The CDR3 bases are TGTGCCTGGAAGGACTATGGGGGTTCAGATACGCAGTATTTT. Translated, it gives CAWKDYGGSDTQYF.

The CDR3 loop is CASRHLRTADYGYTF. CDR3 coding DNA: TGTGCCAGCAGACATCTAAGGACAGCAGACTATGGCTACACCTTC. The J gene is TRBJ1-2, the V gene TRBV11-2; the D gene is possibly TRBD1 (6 bases). Germline loops: CDR1 SGHAT, CDR2 FQNNGV. There are 15 residues in the CDR3. Trimming took 6 bases from V and 3 from J, leaving 17 bases between them.